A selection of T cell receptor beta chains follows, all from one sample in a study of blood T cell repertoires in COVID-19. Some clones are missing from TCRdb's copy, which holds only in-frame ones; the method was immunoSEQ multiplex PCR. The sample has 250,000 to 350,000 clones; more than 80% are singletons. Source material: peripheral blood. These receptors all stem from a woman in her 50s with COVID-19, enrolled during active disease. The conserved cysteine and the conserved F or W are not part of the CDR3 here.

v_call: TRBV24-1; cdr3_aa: ATSDLYSQLFGTMNTEAF
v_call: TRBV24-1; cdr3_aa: ATSDIGTGQPGANVLT
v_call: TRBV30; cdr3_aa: AWSVSRTDLLNTEAF
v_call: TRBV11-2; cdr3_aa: ASSFRLAGVGEQF
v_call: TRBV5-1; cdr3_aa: ASSVGLAGGQETQY
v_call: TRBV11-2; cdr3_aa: ASSPGAQRTQY
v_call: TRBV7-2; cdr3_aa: ASSLGGGNTEAF
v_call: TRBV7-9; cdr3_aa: ASSLAKGANTGELF
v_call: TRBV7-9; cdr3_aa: ASSPGGTYNEQF
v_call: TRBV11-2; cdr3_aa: ASSLDSTNQPQH
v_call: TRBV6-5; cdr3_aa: ASSGTGFHEQY
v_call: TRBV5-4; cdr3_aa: ASLAGGTQY
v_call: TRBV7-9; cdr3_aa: ASSLTNPHTDTQY
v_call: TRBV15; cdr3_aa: ATSREGGYNEQF
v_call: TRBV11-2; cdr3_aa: ASSGSGRAPNEQF
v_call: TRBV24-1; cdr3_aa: ATSDLGADHNEQF
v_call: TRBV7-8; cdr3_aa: ASRTSGREDTQY
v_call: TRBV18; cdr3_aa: ASSRGTAANEKLF
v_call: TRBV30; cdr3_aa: AFTGGVPFGYT
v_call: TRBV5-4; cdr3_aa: ASSFRQGEVTNEKLF
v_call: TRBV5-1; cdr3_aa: ASSLNGRGGELF
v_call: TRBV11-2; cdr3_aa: ASSRTSGLYNEQF
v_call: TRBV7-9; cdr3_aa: ASSLKTSNEQF
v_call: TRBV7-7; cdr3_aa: ASSSSAYNEQF
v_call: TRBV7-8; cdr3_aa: ASSLRQGVFSGANVLT
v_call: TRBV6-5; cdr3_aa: ASSLAGGLYEQY
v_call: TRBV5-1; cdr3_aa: ASSYSYEQY
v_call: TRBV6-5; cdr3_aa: ASSPRGGPDTQY